A selection of T cell receptor beta chains follows, all from one sample in a study of blood T cell repertoires in COVID-19. Clones were sequenced by immunoSEQ multiplex PCR, and TCRdb holds only the in-frame ones, with some missing. The sample lists around 330,000 clones, approximately 86% occurring once. Sample: PBMCs or T cells enriched from blood (not recorded which). All receptors derive from a woman aged 18-29 years who had recovered from COVID-19. The CDR3 runs from the conserved cysteine through the conserved F or W. Fields, in order: CDR3 protein, CDR3 DNA, clone size, D gene, J gene, V gene. D genes are given only for firm matches. Clone size is given for some rows only: seen once, a few or many times, or a class if the clone is expanded.

CASSLEGGGDYEQYF TGTGCCAGCAGCTTAGAGGGCGGAGGGGACTACGAGCAGTACTTC few - TRBJ2-7 TRBV13
CASSGGTDSGNTIYF TGTGCCAGCAGCGGGGGGACAGACTCTGGAAACACCATATATTTT - TRBD1 TRBJ1-3 TRBV9
CATLPRGRALNEQFF TGTGCCACCTTGCCACGGGGGAGGGCCCTCAATGAGCAGTTCTTC - TRBD2 TRBJ2-1 TRBV18
CASSIGVGEQYF TGTGCCAGTAGTATCGGAGTGGGCGAGCAGTACTTC once - TRBJ2-7 TRBV19
CASSEWAEYGYTF TGTGCCAGCAGTGAGTGGGCAGAGTATGGCTACACCTTC - - TRBJ1-2 TRBV6-1
CAISELISSGYTF TGTGCCATCAGTGAGCTAATCTCGTCGGGCTACACCTTC - - TRBJ1-2 TRBV10-3
CASSGRGLWTDTQYF TGTGCCAGCAGTGGCCGCGGGTTGTGGACAGATACGCAGTATTTT - - TRBJ2-3 TRBV9
CASQTRTNSYNEQFF TGTGCCAGCCAGACTCGAACCAACTCCTACAATGAGCAGTTCTTC - - TRBJ2-1 TRBV6-5
CASSFKTGQETQYF TGTGCCAGCAGCTTCAAGACAGGCCAAGAGACCCAGTACTTC - - TRBJ2-5 TRBV7-9
CASSDRGRNQPQHF TGTGCCAGCAGCGACAGGGGTCGCAATCAGCCCCAGCATTTT - TRBD1 TRBJ1-5 TRBV2
CASSQGLGTEAFF TGTGCCAGCAGCCAGGGTTTGGGTACTGAAGCTTTCTTT - - TRBJ1-1 TRBV12-3/TRBV12-4
CASSLVDRENTEAFF TGCGCCAGCAGCTTGGTAGACAGGGAGAACACTGAAGCTTTCTTT - TRBD1 TRBJ1-1 TRBV5-1
CASSSSSTGADNQPQHF TGTGCCAGCAGCTCCTCCTCTACAGGGGCGGACAATCAGCCCCAGCATTTT - TRBD1 TRBJ1-5 TRBV5-6
CASSFGQTGTDTQYF TGTGCCAGCAGCTTTGGACAGACTGGCACAGATACGCAGTATTTT - - TRBJ2-3 TRBV6-2/TRBV6-3
CSARVAEAFF TGCAGTGCTAGAGTAGCTGAAGCTTTCTTT - - TRBJ1-1 TRBV20-1
CASSPGTVETQYF TGTGCCAGCAGTCCCGGGACAGTTGAGACCCAGTACTTC - TRBD1 TRBJ2-5 TRBV12-3/TRBV12-4
CASRIAGGPAYEQYF TGTGCCAGCAGAATAGCGGGAGGTCCAGCCTACGAGCAGTACTTC once TRBD2 TRBJ2-7 TRBV27
CASSLDRYTEAFF TGTGCCAGCAGTTTAGACAGGTACACTGAAGCTTTCTTT few - TRBJ1-1 TRBV27
CASSLTITSYEQYF TGTGCCAGCAGCTTAACCATTACTTCTTACGAGCAGTACTTC few - TRBJ2-7 TRBV7-9
CASSFVGDGYTF TGTGCCAGCAGTTTCGTCGGGGATGGCTACACCTTC - - TRBJ1-2 TRBV12-3/TRBV12-4
CASKRTGYGYTF TGTGCCAGTAAGAGAACAGGCTATGGCTACACCTTC once - TRBJ1-2 TRBV19
CASSPGGTENYEQYF TGTGCCAGCAGCCCAGGGGGGACAGAAAACTACGAGCAGTACTTC - - TRBJ2-7 TRBV5-4
CATTGGLNQPQHF TGTGCCACCACGGGGGGACTCAATCAGCCCCAGCATTTT - - TRBJ1-5 TRBV19
CASSHGTASDGYTF TGTGCCAGCAGCCACGGGACAGCTTCAGATGGCTACACCTTC - TRBD1 TRBJ1-2 TRBV7-6
CASSLVQGSYGYTF TGTGCCAGCAGCTTGGTTCAGGGAAGCTATGGCTACACCTTC - - TRBJ1-2 TRBV5-6
CASSDSPSGSSPGELFF TGTGCCAGCAGTGACTCCCCTAGCGGGAGTTCCCCCGGGGAGCTGTTTTTT - TRBD2 TRBJ2-2 TRBV6-4
CASSPAYNEKLFF TGCGCCAGCAGCCCTGCCTACAATGAAAAACTGTTTTTT few - TRBJ1-4 TRBV4-3
CASSSLSGQPNEKLFF TGTGCCAGCAGCTCCCTAAGCGGACAGCCGAATGAAAAACTGTTTTTT - - TRBJ1-4 TRBV11-2
CASSSGRNDGYTF TGCGCCAGCAGCTCCGGGAGAAACGATGGCTACACCTTC - - TRBJ1-2 TRBV5-1
CASSRGQGAPYEQYF TGTGCCAGCAGCCGGGGACAGGGGGCCCCCTACGAGCAGTACTTC many TRBD1 TRBJ2-7 TRBV28
CASSQSGGARTQYF TGTGCCAGCAGCCAATCGGGGGGGGCCCGGACCCAGTACTTC - TRBD2 TRBJ2-5 TRBV14
CASSQAGTGRTEAFF TGCGCCAGCAGCCAAGCGGGAACAGGGAGAACTGAAGCTTTCTTT - - TRBJ1-1 TRBV4-3
CASSSNARGSAQPQHF TGTGCCAGCAGTTCTAATGCACGGGGGTCGGCTCAGCCCCAGCATTTT - - TRBJ1-5 TRBV28
CASSQDRSRVGNTIYF TGCGCCAGCAGCCAAGATAGATCCAGGGTTGGAAACACCATATATTTT - - TRBJ1-3 TRBV4-3
CASSLAFGGHWGYTF TGTGCCAGCAGCTTGGCTTTTGGCGGTCATTGGGGCTACACCTTC - - TRBJ1-2 TRBV5-4
CASSLAGDQPQHF TGTGCCAGCAGCTTAGCAGGGGATCAGCCCCAGCATTTT - - TRBJ1-5 TRBV7-2
CASSIGGGAWLNTEAFF TGTGCCAGTAGTATTGGAGGGGGCGCGTGGTTGAACACTGAAGCTTTCTTT - TRBD1 TRBJ1-1 TRBV19
CASSPLQGPGELFF TGTGCCAGCAGTCCACTCCAGGGGCCAGGGGAGCTGTTTTTT few - TRBJ2-2 TRBV2
CSVTYRGNTEAFF TGCAGCGTTACCTACCGGGGAAACACTGAAGCTTTCTTT - - TRBJ1-1 TRBV29-1
CASSPPGNAYGYTF TGTGCCAGCAGTCCACCAGGGAATGCGTATGGCTACACCTTC - - TRBJ1-2 TRBV6-2/TRBV6-3
CATRRSAGTTNEKLFF TGTGCCACAAGACGGTCAGCCGGGACAACTAATGAAAAACTGTTTTTT - - TRBJ1-4 TRBV2
CASSRGIKYEQYF TGTGCCAGCAGCAGGGGGATTAAGTACGAGCAGTACTTC - TRBD1 TRBJ2-7 TRBV2
CASSFSTSGRSNEQFF TGTGCCAGCAGTTTTAGTACTAGCGGGAGGTCTAATGAGCAGTTCTTC few TRBD2 TRBJ2-1 TRBV7-3
CASSQVPSHTEAFF TGTGCCAGCAGCCAAGTACCAAGCCACACTGAAGCTTTCTTT - - TRBJ1-1 TRBV14
CASGRTGFDGYTF TGTGCCAGCGGTAGGACAGGCTTTGATGGCTACACCTTC - TRBD1 TRBJ1-2 TRBV2
CASRSRLPEAFF TGTGCCAGCAGATCTCGGTTACCTGAAGCTTTCTTT - - TRBJ1-1 TRBV7-3
CASSFSGLNDGYTF TGTGCCAGCAGTTTTTCGGGTCTCAATGATGGCTACACCTTC - - TRBJ1-2 TRBV28
CASSSDRGYGNTIYF TGTGCCAGCAGTTCTGACAGGGGATATGGAAACACCATATATTTT few TRBD1 TRBJ1-3 TRBV6-5
CASSGRASYEQYF TGTGCCAGCAGCGGGAGGGCTAGCTACGAGCAGTACTTC once TRBD2 TRBJ2-7 TRBV27
CASSLLGLSGNTIYF TGTGCCAGCAGCTTACTGGGACTCTCTGGAAACACCATATATTTT few - TRBJ1-3 TRBV7-6
CASSSPTGWNGNEQFF TGTGCCAGCAGTTCTCCTACAGGGTGGAACGGGAATGAGCAGTTCTTC - - TRBJ2-1 TRBV28
CATKAGGTASYEQYF TGTGCCACCAAGGCGGGAGGGACAGCCTCCTACGAGCAGTACTTC few TRBD2 TRBJ2-7 TRBV15
CASSQGQGVYNEQFF TGTGCCAGCAGCCAGGGACAGGGGGTGTACAATGAGCAGTTCTTC - TRBD1 TRBJ2-1 TRBV6-5
CASSIVRVGTEAFF TGTGCCAGTAGTATAGTGAGGGTAGGAACTGAAGCTTTCTTT - - TRBJ1-1 TRBV19
CASSQDRTTLYGYTF TGCGCCAGCAGCCAAGATCGTACAACGCTCTATGGCTACACCTTC - - TRBJ1-2 TRBV4-3
CASSLPGQNQPQHF TGTGCCAGCAGTTTACCCGGACAGAATCAGCCCCAGCATTTT - - TRBJ1-5 TRBV28
CASSPKVAGTGLNGYTF TGCGCCAGCAGCCCTAAGGTCGCCGGGACAGGCTTGAATGGCTACACCTTC - TRBD1 TRBJ1-2 TRBV5-1
CASSRQGESSPLHF TGTGCCAGCAGTCGACAGGGGGAGAGTTCACCCCTCCACTTT once TRBD1 TRBJ1-6 TRBV6-5
CSARTGDTQYF TGCAGTGCACGGACGGGGGATACGCAGTATTTT - - TRBJ2-3 TRBV20-1
CASSSPSSEASTDTQYF TGTGCCAGCAGCTCCCCGTCGAGCGAGGCAAGCACAGATACGCAGTATTTT - - TRBJ2-3 TRBV7-2